Included here is one TCR beta chain sequence, with context. The sample belongs to a study of control samples from healthy donors and cancer patients. Trimming at V came to 7 bases and at J to 2 bases, leaving 2 bases not matched to a gene. The CDR3 has 13 amino acids. CDR1 is SGHVS and CDR2 is FQNEAQ in the germline V gene. Here immunoSEQ multiplex PCR was the method, and the copy in TCRdb shows in-frame clones only, minus some. The sample carries roughly 120,000 clones, around 89% recorded once. The chain carries TRBV7-8 and TRBJ2-3; 8 bases agree with TRBD2. Sequenced: blood. This sequence originates from a woman aged 45-59 years in good health. As DNA, the CDR3 is TGTGCCAGCAAAGCGGGGGACACAGATACGCAGTATTTT. Protein: CASKAGDTDTQYF.